This TCR beta chain originates from a study of blood T cell repertoires in COVID-19. Study summary: Sites in the United States, Italy and Spain provided acute and convalescent COVID-19 samples. PBMCs, B-cell-depleted T cells, or T cells provided the cDNA or gDNA that made up the material.

CDR1 is KGHSH, CDR2 LQKENI, per germline. The V end lost 2 bases, the J end lost 3 bases, and 7 bases lay between the germline ends. The CDR3 has 13 amino acids. In the authors' methods: From reference gene primer amplification, estimates of nucleated cell counts were derived. The data were produced by immunoSEQ multiplex PCR, yet TCRdb's version contains in-frame clones alone and is incomplete. V and J calls and clone size are as listed in that table; D and trimming were resolved from the DNA. The sample yields fewer than 250,000 clones, around four fifths seen once. This clonotype was sampled from a woman in her sixties or seventies with active or convalescent COVID-19. Sequencing input: peripheral blood. The chain combines TRBV18 with TRBJ2-5; D might be TRBD1 (6 bases). The CDR3 is CASSPRQEETQYF. As DNA, the CDR3 is TGTGCCAGCTCACCAAGACAGGAAGAGACCCAGTACTTC.